These 13 T cell receptor beta chains share one sample of origin, sequenced in a study of metastatic and nonmetastatic thyroid tumors. With MiXCR, TCRdb called clones anew from the PCR reads. The data show about 40,000 clones, about an eighth seen once. Not a single patient had been given any form of treatment at any point before undergoing thyroid surgery. The sample comprised blood. The receptors were gathered from a female donor with papillary thyroid cancer or a benign thyroid nodule (not recorded which). Some clones in this sample may be carry-over from other donors' samples.

Points on this clone: One junction end does not reproduce the germline sequence, and a read error may be involved. The rearrangement links TRBV4-1 to TRBJ2-2, with 7 bases identical to TRBD1. CDR3 size: 16 residues. Germline values: CDR1 MGHRA, CDR2 YSYEKL. The DNA for the CDR3 is TGCGCCAGCAGCCCTTACAGGGGTAGTGGCACCGTGGAGCTGTTTTTT. Its protein is CASSPYRGSGTVELFF.

This clone was picked up many times. The chain uses TRBV20-1 and TRBJ1-5; tentatively, D is TRBD1 (6 bases). The CDR3 length is 14 residues. Germline V CDR1 and CDR2: DFQATT, SNEGSKA (reference sequence). Trimming cost V 4 bases and J 4 bases, with 14 bases left between them. CDR3 residues: CSANTGTPNQPQHF. The CDR3 DNA sequence: TGCAGTGCTAATACCGGGACACCAAATCAGCCCCAGCATTTT.

This clone was found many times. The CDR3 DNA sequence: TGTGCCATCCGAGCCTACAATCAGCCCCAGCATTTT. Translated, it gives CAIRAYNQPQHF. The chain is built from TRBV10-3 and TRBJ1-5; D gene ambiguous. Germline CDR1 and CDR2: ENHRY and SYGVKD. The germline V and J ends were trimmed by 8 bases and 3 bases, with 8 bases remaining between them. This CDR3 spans 12 amino acids.

In its sample, this clone was seen many times. The V call is TRBV2, the J call TRBJ1-1; D ambiguous. This CDR3 is 16 amino acids long. Germline assignment: CDR1 SNHLY and CDR2 FYNNEI. Trimming took 8 bases from V and 4 from J, leaving 23 bases between them. CDR3 region: CASCWTGYIRRTEAFF. In DNA form, the CDR3 reads TGTGCCAGCTGTTGGACGGGATATATCCGACGCACTGAAGCTTTCTTT.

As for this clone: A read error is possible here, since a much larger clone lies one base away. The chain couples TRBV7-9 to TRBJ1-2; no clear D. Trimming removed 7 bases at V and 2 bases at J, with 14 bases between. CDR1 and CDR2 from the germline V gene are SEHNR and FQNEAQ (reference sequence). CDR3 length: 14 amino acids. The DNA for the CDR3 is TGTGCCAGCACTTTCTCACGGGGAAACTATGGCTACACCTTC. This gives the protein CASTFSRGNYGYTF.

This clone was observed many times. V and J are TRBV29-1 and TRBJ2-2; possible D gene TRBD1, 6 bases. The V and J ends lost 3 bases and 0 bases respectively, with 20 bases between them. Germline assignment: CDR1 SQVTM and CDR2 ANQGSEA. This CDR3 contains 18 residues. The CDR3 DNA sequence: TGCAGCGTTGAGGACGAGCAGGGGCCTTACTCGAACACCGGGGAGCTGTTTTTT. Its protein product is CSVEDEQGPYSNTGELFF.

The chain uses TRBV11-2 and TRBJ1-6; D unclear. The V and J ends lost 0 bases and 10 bases respectively, with 7 bases between them. CDR3 size: 13 residues. CDR1 and CDR2 (germline): SGHAT, FQNNGV. The CDR3 DNA reads TGTGCCAGCAGCTTAGACGGGTGGTCACCCCTCCACTTT. As protein: CASSLDGWSPLHF.

This clone rates as medium-sized. The chain is built from TRBV11-2 and TRBJ1-5; D might be TRBD1 (6 bases). Germline CDR1 and CDR2: SGHAT and FQNNGV. The germline V and J ends were trimmed by 2 bases and 4 bases, with 12 bases remaining between them. CDR3 length: 15 amino acids. CDR3 bases: TGTGCCAGCAGCTTATCCGGGCAGGGGAATCAGCCCCAGCATTTT. This sequence encodes CASSLSGQGNQPQHF.

The table lists this clone with many counts. The gene calls are TRBV18 and TRBJ1-1; D is unclear. V lost 2 bases and J lost 4, with 14 bases in between. Germline assignment: CDR1 KGHSH and CDR2 LQKENI. There are 15 residues in the CDR3. The CDR3 protein is CASSPKKMEGTEAFF. In nucleotides, the CDR3 is TGTGCCAGCTCACCAAAAAAAATGGAGGGCACTGAAGCTTTCTTT.

This clone was detected many times. The gene calls are TRBV6-1 and TRBJ2-7, with 9 bases that match TRBD2. This CDR3 has 16 residues. Germline CDR1 reads MNHNS; CDR2 reads SASEGT. V trimming: 5 bases; J trimming: 2 bases; junction bases outside the gene matches: 10. CDR3 amino acids: CASSPLIAGVPYEQYF. The CDR3 nucleotides read TGTGCCAGCAGTCCTCTAATAGCGGGAGTTCCCTACGAGCAGTACTTC.

At least ten counts were recorded for this clone. V is TRBV20-1 and J is TRBJ2-1; TRBD2 matches at 7 bases. J lost 8 bases, V lost 3 bases, and 22 bases had no gene match. CDR3 length: 18 amino acids. CDR1 is DFQATT and CDR2 is SNEGSKA in the germline V gene (reference sequence). CDR3 region: CSASGTTTADPAQDEQFF. In DNA, the CDR3 is TGCAGTGCTAGCGGGACTACAACTGCCGACCCAGCTCAGGATGAGCAGTTCTTC.

This clone was seen repeatedly, ten times or more. The junction differs from germline at one of its ends, possibly a read error. In the same sample, other DNA sequences code for this CDR3. The chain couples TRBV27 to TRBJ1-2; D not resolved. Germline CDR1 and CDR2: MNHEY and SMNVEV (reference sequence). The CDR3 sequence is 14 residues long. The CDR3 loop reads CASSPIEANYGYTF. The CDR3 DNA reads TGTGCCAGCAGTCCCATAGAAGCTAACTATGGCTACACTTTC.

This clone was seen repeatedly, ten times or more. The gene calls are TRBV7-3 and TRBJ1-4, with D maybe TRBD1 (5 bases). CDR1 is SGHTA, CDR2 FQGTGA, per germline. CDR3 length equals 18 residues. V was cut by 2 bases and J by 5 bases, with 21 bases left in between. This CDR3 reads CASSLLARDPCSNEKLFF. The CDR3 DNA follows: TGTGCCAGCAGCTTACTTGCTCGGGACCCCTGTTCAAATGAAAAACTGTTTTTT.